This T cell receptor beta chain was identified in a study of blood T cell repertoires in COVID-19. Background on the study: Acute and convalescent COVID-19 samples came from the United States, Italy and Spain. The cDNA or gDNA used as material had been derived from T cells, B-cell-depleted T cells, or PBMCs.

Original data processing: Nucleated cell counts were estimated from reference gene primer amplification. Clones were sequenced by immunoSEQ multiplex PCR, and TCRdb holds only the in-frame ones, with some missing. That table furnishes V, J and clone size, whereas the DNA furnished D and trimming. Of about 350,000 clones detected, approximately 86% appear once; the ten largest clones hold less than 9%. J lost 4 bases, V lost 5 bases, and 8 bases had no gene match. This CDR3 spans 15 amino acids. The germline CDR1 and CDR2 sequences are LGHDT and YNNKEL (reference sequence). The chain uses TRBV3-1 (or the pseudogene TRBV3-2) and TRBJ1-1; 9 bases are shared with TRBD1. This receptor was obtained from a woman in her sixties with COVID-19, enrolled during active disease. Sequencing was performed on peripheral blood. CDR3 protein: CASSSWTGETTEAFF. The CDR3 DNA reads as TGTGCCAGCAGCTCGTGGACAGGGGAAACCACTGAAGCTTTCTTT.